Following are 9 T cell receptor beta chains from one sample sequenced in a study of cytomegalovirus exposure and HLA in healthy donors. 13 Jbeta primers and 60 Vbeta primers were used for the PCR. Method: immunoSEQ multiplex PCR; TCRdb's copy keeps in-frame clones and lacks some. The sample holds under 250,000 clones, roughly 80% seen once. Sequencing was performed on PBMCs. These receptors were collected from a young woman in good health and CMV-seronegative.

This rearrangement joins TRBV5-1 to TRBJ1-1, with 8 bases lining up with TRBD1. The germline V gene encodes CDR1 SGHRS and CDR2 YFSETQ. The trim removed 5 bases at V and 1 base at J, leaving 7 bases unmatched. This CDR3 has 15 residues. The CDR3 DNA reads TGCGCCAGCAGGCTACAGGGGGTCTCGAACACTGAAGCTTTCTTT. Encoded protein: CASRLQGVSNTEAFF.

This clone was observed a handful of times. The chain is built from TRBV6-5 and TRBJ2-7, with 9 nucleotides matching TRBD2. The CDR3 has 14 residues. Germline assignment: CDR1 MNHEY and CDR2 SVGAGI. After removal of 4 bases from V and 3 bases from J, the junction contained 4 bases not matched to a gene. The DNA for the CDR3 is TGTGCCAGCAGTTTTAGCGGGAGAAGCTACGAGCAGTACTTC. Translation: CASSFSGRSYEQYF.

This clone is a singleton in its sample. The chain uses TRBV19 and TRBJ1-4; 10 bases agree with TRBD1. The CDR3 extends over 14 amino acids. Unmatched junction bases numbered 8, after V lost 8 bases and J lost 8 bases. The germline V gene encodes CDR1 LNHDA and CDR2 SQIVND (reference sequence). The CDR3 DNA sequence: TGTGCCAGTGGAAGACAGGGGGCACGGGAAAAACTGTTTTTT. Amino acid sequence: CASGRQGAREKLFF.

A word on this clone: A junction boundary mismatches the germline segment, possibly from a read error. The chain employs TRBV6-1 and TRBJ1-2; 12 nucleotides match TRBD1. Germline V gene data show CDR1 as MNHNS and CDR2 as SASEGT. The CDR3 extends over 15 amino acids. CDR3 sequence: CASSARDRGPYGYPF. The CDR3 nucleotides are TGTGCCAGCAGTGCCCGGGACAGGGGGCCCTATGGCTACCCCTTC.

This clone was seen once. The chain recombines TRBV2 with TRBJ1-5, with TRBD1 matching over 7 bases. CDR3 length equals 15 residues. Germline CDR1 is SNHLY and CDR2 is FYNNEI. V lost 4 bases and J lost 3; bases outside the gene matches: 6. The CDR3 protein is CASSVDRGLNQPQHF. CDR3 sequence (DNA): TGTGCCAGCAGTGTTGATAGGGGGCTCAATCAGCCCCAGCATTTT.

CDR3: CASSPSGRDQETQYF. The CDR3 nucleotides are TGTGCCAGCAGTCCTAGCGGGAGAGACCAAGAGACCCAGTACTTC. The genes are TRBV27 and TRBJ2-5; 10 bases match TRBD2. Losses at the gene ends were 5 bases for V and 0 bases for J; bases not matched to a gene: 3. In germline, CDR1 is MNHEY, CDR2 SMNVEV (reference sequence). This CDR3 has 15 amino acids.

This clone was observed once. This chain links TRBV28 with TRBJ1-1; no clear D gene. The CDR3 extends over 15 amino acids. Trimming cost V 1 base and J 0 bases, with 9 bases left between them. From germline, CDR1 is MDHEN and CDR2 SYDVKM. The CDR3 nucleotides are TGTGCCAGCAGTTTATACCGGTCGGTGAACACTGAAGCTTTCTTT. Its translation: CASSLYRSVNTEAFF.

The rearrangement joins TRBV29-1 to TRBJ2-7, with TRBD2 as a possible D gene (6 bases). Germline V lookup: CDR1 SQVTM, CDR2 ANQGSEA. The CDR3 runs to 11 residues. The germline V and J ends were trimmed by 3 bases and 5 bases, with 8 bases remaining between them. The CDR3 nucleotides are TGCAGCGTTGATTCTAGCGACGAGCAGTACTTC. Translated, it gives CSVDSSDEQYF.

In this sample, this clone turned up once. The DNA of the CDR3 is TGTGCCAGCAGCCCTGACACAGCCTTACCCCATCAGCCCCAGCATTTT. It encodes CASSPDTALPHQPQHF. This chain links TRBV5-8 with TRBJ1-5; D unresolved. CDR1 and CDR2 (germline): SGHTS, YDEGEE. The V gene lost 4 bases and the J gene lost 5 bases, with 19 bases spanning the gap. The CDR3 runs 16 residues.